The T cell receptor (beta chain) described here comes from a study of T cells after yellow fever vaccination. This clonotype was detected a few times. Antigen unknown. Broader study findings: Although most clonotypes did not, a small share appeared in both CD4 and CD8 compartments. Once the booster was given, most primary-vaccination clones reappeared, at about 96% for CD4 and more than 85% for CD8. Abundant clonotypes from the bulk population could contaminate FACS-sorted repertoires.

V lost 1 base and J 6 bases, leaving 11 bases between the germline ends. The germline V gene encodes CDR1 SEHNR and CDR2 FQNEAQ (reference sequence). This CDR3 comprises 14 residues. Production of TCR cDNA was by 5'RACE template switching, which also added a universal primer site and UMIs. From the 5' RACE reads, TCRdb called clonotypes with MiXCR, one entry per CDR3 protein. The repertoire includes about 340,000 distinct CDR3 sequences, 12% of them detected once, and about 3% sits in the top ten. The input for sequencing was CD4+ T cells sorted from PBMCs, taken 15 days after the yellow fever booster vaccination. The TCR comes from a man aged 18 to 29 who received the YFV17D yellow fever vaccine. The V call is TRBV7-9, the J call TRBJ2-3, with TRBD2 as a possible D gene (5 bases). CDR3 amino acids: CASSLDSRADTQYF. The CDR3 nucleotides are TGTGCCAGCAGCTTAGACTCGCGGGCGGATACGCAGTATTTT.